This TCR beta chain comes out of a study of T cell changes during pregnancy in multiple sclerosis. Only in-frame clones appear in the TCRdb table, and some are missing; sequencing was by immunoSEQ multiplex PCR. The data contain about 59,000 clones, roughly 94% of them singletons. This CDR3 spans 16 amino acids. The germline CDR1 and CDR2 sequences are MNHEY and SMNVEV (reference sequence). V was cut by 3 bases and J by 5 bases, with 19 bases left in between. This receptor was taken from a female donor with multiple sclerosis, enrolled in a pregnancy study. This specimen was CD8+ T cells from peripheral blood mononuclear cells, taken after pregnancy. The chain employs TRBV27 and TRBJ1-2; weak D call: TRBD1 (6 bases). CDR3 DNA sequence: TGTGCCAGCAGTTTCGGACAGTTAGGAGCGCTTTATGGCTACACCTTC. It is translated as CASSFGQLGALYGYTF.